This T cell receptor beta chain is from a study of blood T cells in healthy people across ages. Study results and caveats: Donor CMV infection status was unknown, possibly confounding age-related changes in expanded clonotypes.

Combining a sample-barcoded 5' primer with a J-beta primer mix, a second PCR ran for 7 to 11 cycles. Every sample gave at least 2.5 million paired-end reads containing CDR3. TCRdb ran MiXCR on the 5' RACE reads and lists one entry per CDR3 protein. The sample shows approximately 490,000 distinct CDR3 sequences, nearly 25% of them seen only once. In this sample, this clonotype turned up a few times. The antigen is unknown. The CDR3 is 17 residues long. Unmatched junction bases numbered 6, after V lost 6 bases and J lost 2 bases. Germline V gene sequence: CDR1 KGHSH, CDR2 LQKENI. The same data also went into a second study, on T cells of mothers and their children. This second study says: Per 15 ul, 1.5 ug of RNA was used, with all extracted RNA going into cDNA synthesis. The authors detected no persistent microchimeric T cell clones.

The chain uses TRBV18 and TRBJ2-1; 14 bases agree with TRBD2. The sample taken for sequencing was blood. The receptor's source is a boy between 10 and 17 years old in good health. In nucleotides, the CDR3 is TGTGCCAGCTCGACGGGACTAGCGGGGGTGGCCTACAATGAGCAGTTCTTC. Amino acid sequence: CASSTGLAGVAYNEQFF.